The clone carrying this T cell receptor (beta chain) showed up just once. No antigen is known for it. The data are from a study of cytomegalovirus exposure and HLA in healthy donors. Study-wide results and caveats: A later analysis found most CMV-associated TCR beta chains apparently HLA-restricted. According to an earlier analysis, most TCR beta V segments yielded productive rearrangements about 87% or about 30% of the time.

PCR employed 60 Vbeta and 13 Jbeta primers. As handled by the study authors: Some 80 million unique TCR beta chains, 10 million to 14 million shared, were counted in a later analysis. The protocol was immunoSEQ multiplex PCR, while the TCRdb copy is restricted to in-frame clones and leaves out a portion. The V and J calls and clone size were taken over from that table, and D and trimming were inferred from the DNA. Of under 250,000 clones detected, 70% to 90% appear once; the ten largest clones hold 0.24%. The germline V gene encodes CDR1 MGHRA and CDR2 YSYEKL. The CDR3 has 18 residues. Sampled while nominally healthy, donors likely had unrecorded immune exposures.

The source is a girl aged 2 to 10 in good health and CMV-seronegative. The chain carries TRBV4-1 and TRBJ2-5; 14 bases fit TRBD2. The J call may be wrong; the DNA end is better matched by TRBJ2-7. The sequenced material came from PBMCs. As DNA, the CDR3 is TGCGCCAGCAGCCGAGGACTAGCGGGGGGCCACCATTCCTACGAGCAGTACTTC. Amino acid sequence: CASSRGLAGGHHSYEQYF.